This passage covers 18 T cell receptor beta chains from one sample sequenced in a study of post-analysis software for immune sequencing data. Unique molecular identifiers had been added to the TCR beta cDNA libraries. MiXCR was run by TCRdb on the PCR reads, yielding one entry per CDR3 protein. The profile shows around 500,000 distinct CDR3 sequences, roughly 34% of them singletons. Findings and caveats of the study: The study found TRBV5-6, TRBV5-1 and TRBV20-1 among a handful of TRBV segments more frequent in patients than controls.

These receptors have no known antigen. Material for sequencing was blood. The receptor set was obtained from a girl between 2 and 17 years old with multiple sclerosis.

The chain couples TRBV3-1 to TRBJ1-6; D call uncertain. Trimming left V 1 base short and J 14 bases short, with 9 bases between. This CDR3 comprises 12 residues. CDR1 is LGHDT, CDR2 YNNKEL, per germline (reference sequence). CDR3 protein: CASSQGLKALHF. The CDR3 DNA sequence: TGTGCCAGCAGCCAAGGACTGAAGGCCCTCCACTTT.

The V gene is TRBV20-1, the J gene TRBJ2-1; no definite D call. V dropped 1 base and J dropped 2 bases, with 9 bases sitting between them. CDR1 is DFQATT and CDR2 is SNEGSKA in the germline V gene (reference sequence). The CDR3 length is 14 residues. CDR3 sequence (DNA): TGCAGTGCTAGAGCGATCCTTGCCTACAATGAGCAGTTCTTC. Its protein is CSARAILAYNEQFF.

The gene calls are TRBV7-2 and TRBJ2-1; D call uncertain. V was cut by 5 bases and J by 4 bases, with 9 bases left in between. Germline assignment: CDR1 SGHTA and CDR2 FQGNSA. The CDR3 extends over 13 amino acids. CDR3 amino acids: CASSRPTYNEQFF. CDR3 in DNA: TGTGCCAGCAGCCGACCTACATACAATGAGCAGTTCTTC.

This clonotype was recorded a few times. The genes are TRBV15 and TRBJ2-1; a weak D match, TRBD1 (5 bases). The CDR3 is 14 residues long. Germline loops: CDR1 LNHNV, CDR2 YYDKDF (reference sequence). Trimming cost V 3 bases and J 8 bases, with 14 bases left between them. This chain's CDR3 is CATSRRHRIDEQFF. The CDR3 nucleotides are TGTGCCACCAGCAGGCGCCACAGGATCGATGAGCAGTTCTTC.

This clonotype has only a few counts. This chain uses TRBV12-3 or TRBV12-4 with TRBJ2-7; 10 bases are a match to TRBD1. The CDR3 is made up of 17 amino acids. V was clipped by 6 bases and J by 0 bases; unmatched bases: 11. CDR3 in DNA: TGTGCCAGCAGAAAAAGATCCGGGACAGGGGTCTCCTACGAGCAGTACTTC. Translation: CASRKRSGTGVSYEQYF.

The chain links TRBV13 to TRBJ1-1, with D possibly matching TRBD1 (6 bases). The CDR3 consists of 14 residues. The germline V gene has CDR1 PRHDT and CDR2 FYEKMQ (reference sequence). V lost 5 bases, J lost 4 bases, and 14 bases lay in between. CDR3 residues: CASSPTGLSTEAFF. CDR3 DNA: TGTGCCAGCAGCCCAACAGGGTTATCCACTGAAGCTTTCTTT.

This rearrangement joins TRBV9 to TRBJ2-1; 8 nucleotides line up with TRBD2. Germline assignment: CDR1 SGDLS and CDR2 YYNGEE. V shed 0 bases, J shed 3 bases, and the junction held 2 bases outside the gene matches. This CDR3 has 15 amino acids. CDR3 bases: TGTGCCAGCAGCGTAGATAGCGGGGACTACAATGAGCAGTTCTTC. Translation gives CASSVDSGDYNEQFF.

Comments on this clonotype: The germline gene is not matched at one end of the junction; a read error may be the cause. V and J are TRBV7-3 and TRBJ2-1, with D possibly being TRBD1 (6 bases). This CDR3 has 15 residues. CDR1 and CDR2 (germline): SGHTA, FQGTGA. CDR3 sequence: CASSLIPGQYNEPFF. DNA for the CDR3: TGTGCCAGCAGCTTAATCCCCGGACAGTACAATGAGCCGTTCTTC.

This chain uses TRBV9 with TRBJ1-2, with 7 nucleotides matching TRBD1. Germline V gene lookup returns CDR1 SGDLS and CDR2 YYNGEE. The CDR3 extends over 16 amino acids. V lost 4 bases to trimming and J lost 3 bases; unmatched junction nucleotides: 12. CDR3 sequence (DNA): TGTGCCAGCAGCCCCCAGTGGGGACAGTACGACTATGGCTACACCTTC. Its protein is CASSPQWGQYDYGYTF.

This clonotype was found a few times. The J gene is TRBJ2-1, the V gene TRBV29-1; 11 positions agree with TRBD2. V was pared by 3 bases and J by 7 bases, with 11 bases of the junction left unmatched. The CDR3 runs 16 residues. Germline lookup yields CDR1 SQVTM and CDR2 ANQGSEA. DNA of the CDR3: TGCAGCGTTGACATTAGCGGGGGGGCTCCTGCGAATGAGCAGTTCTTC. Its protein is CSVDISGGAPANEQFF.

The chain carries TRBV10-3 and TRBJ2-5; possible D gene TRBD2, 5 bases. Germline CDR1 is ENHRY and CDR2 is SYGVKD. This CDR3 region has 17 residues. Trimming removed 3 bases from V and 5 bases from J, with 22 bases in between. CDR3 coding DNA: TGTGCCATCAGTGACCATCGGGGTGGCGTACCGGGGGAGACCCAGTACTTC. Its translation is CAISDHRGGVPGETQYF.

The CDR3 spells CASSERRWAGRKETQYF. CDR3 sequence (DNA): TGCGCCAGCAGTGAGCGTCGTTGGGCCGGCAGAAAAGAGACCCAGTACTTC. V and J are TRBV10-2 and TRBJ2-5; D remains unclear. This CDR3 is 17 amino acids long. V was pared by 2 bases and J by 3 bases, with 19 bases between. Germline CDR1 and CDR2: WSHSY and SAAADI.

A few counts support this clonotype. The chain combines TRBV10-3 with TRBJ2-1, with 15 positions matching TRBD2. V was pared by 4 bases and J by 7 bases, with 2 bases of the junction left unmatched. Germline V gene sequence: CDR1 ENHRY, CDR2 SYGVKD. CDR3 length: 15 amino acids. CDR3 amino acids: CAISGTSGGANEQFF. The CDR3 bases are TGTGCCATCAGTGGGACTAGCGGGGGGGCAAATGAGCAGTTCTTC.

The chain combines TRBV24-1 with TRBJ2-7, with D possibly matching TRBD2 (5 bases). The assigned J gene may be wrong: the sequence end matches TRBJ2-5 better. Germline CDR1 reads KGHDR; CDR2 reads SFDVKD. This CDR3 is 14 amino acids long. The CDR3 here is CATREDGSRETQYF. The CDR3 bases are TGTGCCACCAGGGAGGATGGGTCCCGGGAGACCCAGTACTTC.

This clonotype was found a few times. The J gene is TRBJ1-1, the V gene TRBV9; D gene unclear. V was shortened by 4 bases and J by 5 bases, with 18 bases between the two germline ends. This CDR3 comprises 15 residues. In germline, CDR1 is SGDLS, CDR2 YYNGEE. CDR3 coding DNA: TGTGCCAGCAGCCCCCGAGCCGCGGTTTTGACTGAAGCTTTCTTT. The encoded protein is CASSPRAAVLTEAFF.

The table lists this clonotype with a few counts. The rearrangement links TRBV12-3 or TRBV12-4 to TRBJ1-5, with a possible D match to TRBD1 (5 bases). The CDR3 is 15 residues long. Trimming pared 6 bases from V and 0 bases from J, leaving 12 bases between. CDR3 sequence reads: CASRLTADSNQPQHF. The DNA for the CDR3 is TGTGCCAGCAGGCTGACAGCGGATAGCAATCAGCCCCAGCATTTT.

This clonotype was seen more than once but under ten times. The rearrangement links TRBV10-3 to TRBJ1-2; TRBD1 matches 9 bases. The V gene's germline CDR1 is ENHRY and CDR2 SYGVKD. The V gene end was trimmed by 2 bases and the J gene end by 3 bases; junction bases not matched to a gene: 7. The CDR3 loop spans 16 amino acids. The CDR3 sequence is CAISEREGQGYYGYTF. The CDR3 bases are TGTGCCATCAGTGAGAGGGAGGGACAGGGATACTATGGCTACACCTTC.

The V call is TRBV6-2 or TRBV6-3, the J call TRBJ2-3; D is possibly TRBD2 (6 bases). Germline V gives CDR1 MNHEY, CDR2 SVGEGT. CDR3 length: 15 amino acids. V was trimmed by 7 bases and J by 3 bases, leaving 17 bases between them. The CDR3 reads CASNGGGGRTDTQYF. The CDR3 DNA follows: TGTGCCAGCAACGGTGGCGGAGGGCGTACAGATACGCAGTATTTT.